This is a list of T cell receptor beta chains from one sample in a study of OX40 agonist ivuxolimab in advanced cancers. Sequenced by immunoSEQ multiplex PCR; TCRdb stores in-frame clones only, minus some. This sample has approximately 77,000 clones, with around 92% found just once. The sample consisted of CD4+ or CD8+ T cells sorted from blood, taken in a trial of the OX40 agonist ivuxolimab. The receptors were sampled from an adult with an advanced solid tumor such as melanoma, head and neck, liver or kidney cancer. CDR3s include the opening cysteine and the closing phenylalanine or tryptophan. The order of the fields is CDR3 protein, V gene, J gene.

CASSEGFNGKNIQYF	TRBV9	TRBJ2-4
CASSPPIRGKAYEQYF	TRBV9	TRBJ2-7
CASSNLRGKTEAFF	TRBV19	TRBJ1-1
CASRTGGEDEKLFF	TRBV6-6	TRBJ1-4
CATERGSSYNEQFF	TRBV19	TRBJ2-1
CASSVGGPNSPLHF	TRBV9	TRBJ1-6
CATSSSQGIGTEAFF	TRBV15	TRBJ1-1
CASSLGTGGFNSPLHF	TRBV27	TRBJ1-6
CASSSTWEGAEGANVLTF	TRBV7-9	TRBJ2-6
CASSLEQGTDTQYF	TRBV7-9	TRBJ2-3
CATSRDGGEVFF	TRBV15	TRBJ1-4
CAWSSGQSYEQYF	TRBV30	TRBJ2-7
CASSPLDRAYEQYF	TRBV18	TRBJ2-7
CASSIVGSETQYF	TRBV19	TRBJ2-5
CASSLVRQGYNNEQFF	TRBV5-1	TRBJ2-1
CASSLGPTGGEETQYF	TRBV11-2	TRBJ2-5
CAISESTVMEGNQPQHF	TRBV10-3	TRBJ1-5
CAISESMSDGNTF	TRBV10-3	TRBJ1-2
CAISGIAGGQDTQYF	TRBV10-3	TRBJ2-3
CASSRGLPGDTQYF	TRBV7-7	TRBJ2-3
CASSLEGGAQPQHF	TRBV7-9	TRBJ1-5
CASRVGTSYNSPLHF	TRBV2	TRBJ1-6
CASSEEPSWIATDTQYF	TRBV9	TRBJ2-3
CASSAGLASTYEQYF	TRBV5-4	TRBJ2-7
CASTAVGPSYGYTF	TRBV6-6	TRBJ1-2
CASSLLAGGNSPYNEQFF	TRBV27	TRBJ2-1
CASSFQTGGWSGNTIYF	TRBV5-6	TRBJ1-3
CASSLGTSGSDTQYF	TRBV7-6	TRBJ2-3
CASSSGRRNTIYF	TRBV27	TRBJ1-3
CASSLDKFLPGQGVGYTQYF	TRBV5-4	TRBJ2-3
CAISEGRDSYYEQYF	TRBV10-3	NA
CASSEYSSGESQHF	TRBV2	TRBJ1-5
CASSYSLGDRGSDEQYF	TRBV27	TRBJ2-7
CASSLALIRTPGQPQHF	TRBV7-8	TRBJ1-5
CASSRQGTYNSPLHF	TRBV7-9	TRBJ1-6
CASKPTPDTGGGNQPQHF	TRBV10-1	TRBJ1-5
CASSLGTGGEETQYF	TRBV9	TRBJ2-5
CASSARVGSGAQYF	TRBV6-1	TRBJ2-5
CASSSGPRWYF	TRBV11-2	TRBJ2-7
CASSSIGAGGSYNEQFF	TRBV13	TRBJ2-1
CASSYQSGYGYTF	TRBV6-5	TRBJ1-2
CASSLVDPRLNTEAFF	TRBV7-9	TRBJ1-1
CASSVSGGAAGELFF	TRBV9	TRBJ2-2
CSVGGAVYGYTF	TRBV29-1	TRBJ1-2
CASSYGGSGNTIYF	TRBV6-4	TRBJ1-3
CASGLQGIYTEAFF	TRBV19	TRBJ1-1
CASSPHSTDSSYEQYF	TRBV7-9	TRBJ2-7
CASSDSGGAVGELFF	TRBV4-1	TRBJ2-2
CASSKGRGRDRGCSGHTEAFF	TRBV21-1	TRBJ1-1
CVTLGLTQWEQFF	TRBV7-9	TRBJ2-1
CASSQDQVRDTQYF	TRBV4-1	TRBJ2-3
CASSLRGDPYNEQFF	TRBV4-1	TRBJ2-1
CASSPGTGPDEQYF	TRBV5-1	TRBJ2-7
CASSYSNSYYEQYF	TRBV6-5	TRBJ2-7
CSVIPGTGINYGYTF	TRBV29-1	TRBJ1-2